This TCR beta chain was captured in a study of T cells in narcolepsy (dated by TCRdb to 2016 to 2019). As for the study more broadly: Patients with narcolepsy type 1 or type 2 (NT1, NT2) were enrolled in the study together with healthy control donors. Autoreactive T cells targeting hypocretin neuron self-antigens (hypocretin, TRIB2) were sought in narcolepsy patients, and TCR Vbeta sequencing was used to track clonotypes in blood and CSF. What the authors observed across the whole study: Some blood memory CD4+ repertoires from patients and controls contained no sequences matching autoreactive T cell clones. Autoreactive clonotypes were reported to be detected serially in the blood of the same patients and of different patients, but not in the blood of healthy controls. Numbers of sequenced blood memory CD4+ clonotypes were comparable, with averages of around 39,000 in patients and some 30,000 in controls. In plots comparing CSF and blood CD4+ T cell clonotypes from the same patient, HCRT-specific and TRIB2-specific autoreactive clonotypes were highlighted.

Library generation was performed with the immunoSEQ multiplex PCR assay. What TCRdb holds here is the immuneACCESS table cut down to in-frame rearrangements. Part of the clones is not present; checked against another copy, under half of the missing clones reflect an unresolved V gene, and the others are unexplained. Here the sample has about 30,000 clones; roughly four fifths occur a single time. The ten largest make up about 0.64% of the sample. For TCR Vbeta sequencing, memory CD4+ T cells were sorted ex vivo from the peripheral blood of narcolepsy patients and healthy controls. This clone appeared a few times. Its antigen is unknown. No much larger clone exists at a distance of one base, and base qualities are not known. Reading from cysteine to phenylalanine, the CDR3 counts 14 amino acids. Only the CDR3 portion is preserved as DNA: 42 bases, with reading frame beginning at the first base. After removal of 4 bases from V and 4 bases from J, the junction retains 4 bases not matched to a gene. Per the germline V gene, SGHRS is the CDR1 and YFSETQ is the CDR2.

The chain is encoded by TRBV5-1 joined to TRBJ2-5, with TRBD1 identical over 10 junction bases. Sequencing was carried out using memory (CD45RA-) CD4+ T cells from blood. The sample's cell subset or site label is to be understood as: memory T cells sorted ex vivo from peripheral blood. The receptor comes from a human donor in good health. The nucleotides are TGCGCCAGCAGCACAGGACAGGGGGGAGAGACCCAGTACTTC. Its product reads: CASSTGQGGETQYF. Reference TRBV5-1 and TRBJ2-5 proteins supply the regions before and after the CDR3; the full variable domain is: KAGVTQTPRYLIKTRGQQVTLSCSPISGHRSVSWYQQTPGQGLQFLFEYFSETQRNKGNFPGRFSGRQFSNSRSEMNVSTLELGDSALYLCASSTGQGGETQYFGPGTRLLVL.